This is a list of T cell receptor beta chains from one sample in a study of T cells in Graves' hyperthyroidism and ophthalmopathy. TCRdb ran MiXCR on the multiplex PCR reads and lists one entry per CDR3 protein. The data contain approximately 590,000 distinct CDR3 sequences, about a sixth of them singletons. The sequenced material came from blood. The receptors derive from a woman aged 25 to 39 with Graves' hyperthyroidism. The conserved cysteine and the conserved F or W are not part of the CDR3 here.

v_gene: TRBV5-1
CDR3aa: ASSLPSASWGGEQY

v_gene: TRBV20-1
CDR3aa: SATKGVGGVETQY

v_gene: TRBV20-1
CDR3aa: SAREEASRGNEQF

v_gene: TRBV28
CDR3aa: ASSDRGSRGSYNSPLH

v_gene: TRBV6-1
CDR3aa: ASSELGGELF

v_gene: TRBV7-2
CDR3aa: ASSLLAGQGYEQY

v_gene: TRBV30
CDR3aa: AWSLRSRTEAF

v_gene: TRBV11-2
CDR3aa: TSSLAGGIYEQY

v_gene: TRBV28
CDR3aa: ASLGETAYEQY

v_gene: TRBV7-3
CDR3aa: ASSLIPYNEQF

v_gene: TRBV11-2
CDR3aa: ASSLGMAGKY

v_gene: TRBV6-2/TRBV6-3
CDR3aa: ASKTFDATGELF

v_gene: TRBV3-1
CDR3aa: ASSQEMREYNEQF

v_gene: TRBV7-9
CDR3aa: ASTKSLRDRDNNEKLF

v_gene: TRBV6-6
CDR3aa: ASSYPGGLAGLEGHQETQY

v_gene: TRBV2
CDR3aa: ASSVGPNQPQH

v_gene: TRBV7-9
CDR3aa: ASSSILAGETQY

v_gene: TRBV20-1
CDR3aa: SARDSRSQDGYT